This is a list of T cell receptor beta chains from one sample in a study of OX40 agonist ivuxolimab in advanced cancers. Clones were sequenced by immunoSEQ multiplex PCR, and TCRdb holds only the in-frame ones, with some missing. The data show 25,000 to 35,000 clones, 86% seen once. Sequenced here: CD4+ or CD8+ T cells sorted from blood, sampled in a trial of the OX40 agonist ivuxolimab. The receptor source for this set is an adult with an advanced solid tumor such as melanoma, head and neck, liver or kidney cancer. Both conserved end residues are part of each CDR3. The D gene is left open where the match is weak. Only some rows state a clone size, as once, few, many or a class for expanded clones.

NA | TRBJ2-1 | TRBD1 | TRBV25-1 | CASSVGTDEQFF | TGTGCCAGCTCTGTGGGGACAGATGAGCAGTTCTTC
NA | TRBJ2-7 | TRBD2 | TRBV29-1 | CSVELTGGDRSYEQYF | TGCAGCGTTGAGCTCACGGGGGGGGATAGGAGCTACGAGCAGTACTTC
NA | TRBJ2-7 | TRBD2 | TRBV10-1 | CASSESLAGFEQYF | TGCGCCAGCAGTGAGTCTCTAGCGGGGTTCGAGCAGTACTTC
NA | TRBJ2-1 | TRBD1 | TRBV27 | CASRRYAGTGPNNEQFF | TGTGCCAGCAGGCGATACGCCGGGACAGGGCCGAACAATGAGCAGTTCTTC
NA | TRBJ1-5 | NA | TRBV28 | CASSMGPGGNQPQHF | TGTGCCAGCAGTATGGGACCGGGCGGCAATCAGCCCCAGCATTTT
NA | TRBJ2-7 | TRBD1 | TRBV27 | CASSLISRGRYEQYF | TGTGCCAGCAGTTTAATCTCCAGGGGGAGATACGAGCAGTACTTC
NA | TRBJ2-5 | TRBD2 | TRBV28 | CASSLVHGLAGLAVQTQYF | TGTGCCAGCAGTTTGGTACACGGACTAGCGGGGCTCGCAGTCCAGACCCAGTACTTC
NA | TRBJ1-6 | NA | TRBV11-2 | CASSLLTGLSSPLHF | TGTGCCAGCAGCTTATTAACTGGGTTAAGTTCACCCCTCCACTTT
NA | TRBJ1-1 | NA | TRBV6-1 | CASSELGGESTEAFF | TGTGCCAGCAGTGAACTTGGGGGCGAAAGCACTGAAGCTTTCTTT
NA | TRBJ2-5 | NA | TRBV2 | CASGGWGVQETQYF | TGTGCCAGCGGGGGTTGGGGGGTCCAAGAGACCCAGTACTTC
NA | TRBJ1-3 | TRBD1 | TRBV11-2 | CASSFVGTGRNTIYF | TGTGCCAGCAGCTTCGTTGGGACAGGACGAAACACCATATATTTT
NA | TRBJ2-1 | NA | TRBV5-1 | CASSPESNEQFF | TGCGCCAGCAGCCCAGAGAGCAATGAGCAGTTCTTC
few | TRBJ1-6 | NA | TRBV27 | CASSRYGNSPLHF | TGTGCCAGCAGTCGGTACGGAAATTCACCCCTCCACTTT
NA | TRBJ2-7 | TRBD2 | TRBV5-4 | CASSLRTSGVYEQYF | TGTGCCAGCAGCCTAAGGACTAGCGGGGTCTACGAGCAGTACTTC
NA | TRBJ2-5 | TRBD1 | TRBV29-1 | CSAGQFRGRGLETQYF | TGCAGCGCTGGGCAATTCAGGGGCAGGGGGCTGGAGACCCAGTACTTC
NA | TRBJ2-5 | NA | TRBV5-4 | CASSSGVAGAGQETQYF | TGTGCCAGCAGCTCCGGGGTGGCGGGGGCAGGTCAAGAGACCCAGTACTTC
once | TRBJ1-2 | TRBD1 | TRBV5-8 | CASSFGTVYGYTF | TGTGCCAGCAGCTTCGGGACAGTCTATGGCTACACCTTC
few | TRBJ1-4 | NA | TRBV2 | CASSEYSTNEKLFF | TGTGCCAGCAGTGAATACTCAACTAATGAAAAACTGTTTTTT
NA | TRBJ2-7 | NA | TRBV5-8 | CASRGHMSYEQYF | TGTGCCAGCAGGGGACATATGTCCTACGAGCAGTACTTC
NA | TRBJ2-2 | NA | TRBV28 | CASSLSGLNTGELFF | TGTGCCAGCAGTTTAAGCGGGCTGAACACCGGGGAGCTGTTTTTT
NA | TRBJ2-3 | TRBD1 | TRBV7-9 | CASSKPGQGVGDTQYF | TGTGCCAGCAGCAAACCGGGACAGGGGGTAGGAGATACGCAGTATTTT
NA | TRBJ2-7 | TRBD1 | TRBV11-2 | CASSPGTGALYEQYF | TGTGCCAGCAGCCCGGGGACAGGGGCGCTATACGAGCAGTACTTC